This TCR beta chain originates from a study of blood T cell repertoires in COVID-19. As for the study in general: Donors in the United States, Italy and Spain gave samples during acute or convalescent COVID-19. Nucleic acid was either cDNA or gDNA, and it came from T cells, B-cell-depleted T cells, or PBMCs.

Original methodology: Amplifying reference gene primers gave estimates of nucleated cell counts. Assay used: immunoSEQ multiplex PCR; TCRdb lists only in-frame clones, some missing. V, J and clone size reflect that table, while D and trimming were determined from the DNA. The repertoire has over 300,000 clones, roughly 90% of them found once; the top ten carry 0.95% to 1.5%. Germline CDR1 reads SGHAT; CDR2 reads FQDESV (reference sequence). The CDR3 spans 14 residues. The V segment lost 5 bases and the J segment 7 bases; nucleotides outside the gene matches: 3. Sequencing was performed on peripheral blood. The rearrangement joins TRBV11-1 to TRBJ1-6; 9 bases are a match to TRBD1. This TCR was sampled from a man between 40 and 49 years old with acute or convalescent COVID-19. The CDR3 loop reads CASSIGQGNSPLHF. In DNA, the CDR3 is TGTGCCAGCAGCATCGGACAGGGGAATTCACCCCTCCACTTT.